A selection of T cell receptor beta chains follows, all from one sample in a study of regulatory T cells in long-lasting Graves disease. TCRdb itself ran the multiplex PCR reads through MiXCR, one entry per CDR3 protein. The profile covers roughly 430,000 distinct CDR3 sequences, with around 20% appearing a single time and roughly an eighth taken by the ten largest. The source material was peripheral blood mononuclear cells (PBMCs), sampled when the disease was refractory, from a patient treated with antithyroid drugs. The source of these receptors is a female donor with Graves disease. Both conserved end residues are part of each CDR3. Each record gives: CDR3 length, J gene, D gene, clone size, V gene, CDR3 protein, CDR3 DNA. The D gene is left open where the match is weak. Size tells how often a clone was seen (once, few, many) or the class of an expanded clone, and some rows leave it out.

CDR3 length: 15; J gene: TRBJ1-3; D gene: TRBD1; clone size: few; V gene: TRBV6-1; CDR3 protein: CASSEAGTGRNTIYF; CDR3 DNA: TGTGCCAGCAGTGAAGCAGGGACAGGGCGAAACACCATATATTTT
CDR3 length: 11; J gene: TRBJ2-7; D gene: NA; clone size: NA; V gene: TRBV3-1; CDR3 protein: CASSQETEQYF; CDR3 DNA: TGTGCCAGCAGCCAAGAAACCGAGCAGTACTTC
CDR3 length: 14; J gene: TRBJ2-7; D gene: NA; clone size: few; V gene: TRBV7-8; CDR3 protein: CASSFGNRVNEQYF; CDR3 DNA: TGTGCCAGCAGCTTCGGTAACAGGGTCAACGAGCAGTACTTC
CDR3 length: 15; J gene: TRBJ1-6; D gene: TRBD1; clone size: many; V gene: TRBV28; CDR3 protein: CASSSTGTVNSPLHF; CDR3 DNA: TGTGCCAGCAGTTCGACCGGGACAGTCAATTCACCCCTCCACTTT
CDR3 length: 17; J gene: TRBJ2-7; D gene: NA; clone size: many; V gene: TRBV2; CDR3 protein: CASSEAWVGDNSYEQYF; CDR3 DNA: TGTGCCAGCAGTGAAGCGTGGGTGGGGGACAACTCCTACGAGCAGTACTTC
CDR3 length: 13; J gene: TRBJ1-5; D gene: TRBD1; clone size: NA; V gene: TRBV18; CDR3 protein: CASSPGRGQSQHF; CDR3 DNA: TGTGCCAGCTCACCGGGCAGGGGGCAATCCCAGCATTTT
CDR3 length: 13; J gene: TRBJ1-1; D gene: TRBD1; clone size: many; V gene: TRBV6-1; CDR3 protein: CASSDRGRTEAFF; CDR3 DNA: TGTGCCAGCAGCGACAGGGGCCGGACTGAAGCTTTCTTT
CDR3 length: 13; J gene: TRBJ2-5; D gene: NA; clone size: many; V gene: TRBV2; CDR3 protein: CATNAEAMETQYF; CDR3 DNA: TGTGCCACCAACGCGGAGGCTATGGAGACCCAGTACTTC
CDR3 length: 13; J gene: TRBJ1-1; D gene: NA; clone size: many; V gene: TRBV18; CDR3 protein: CASSLISGTEAFF; CDR3 DNA: TGTGCCAGCTCGCTGATTTCGGGGACTGAAGCTTTCTTT
CDR3 length: 13; J gene: TRBJ2-7; D gene: NA; clone size: NA; V gene: TRBV7-6; CDR3 protein: CASSWGVGDEQYF; CDR3 DNA: TGTGCCAGCAGCTGGGGGGTAGGTGACGAGCAGTACTTC
CDR3 length: 13; J gene: TRBJ2-2; D gene: NA; clone size: many; V gene: TRBV11-2; CDR3 protein: CASLVPNTGELFF; CDR3 DNA: TGTGCCAGCCTCGTTCCGAACACCGGGGAGCTGTTTTTT
CDR3 length: 15; J gene: TRBJ2-7; D gene: TRBD2; clone size: few; V gene: TRBV19; CDR3 protein: CATQIAGGGVYEQYF; CDR3 DNA: TGTGCCACCCAAATAGCGGGAGGGGGCGTCTACGAGCAGTACTTC
CDR3 length: 12; J gene: TRBJ1-1; D gene: NA; clone size: NA; V gene: TRBV20-1; CDR3 protein: CSASLANTEAFF; CDR3 DNA: TGCAGTGCTAGCTTAGCGAACACTGAAGCTTTCTTT
CDR3 length: 14; J gene: TRBJ1-1; D gene: TRBD1; clone size: many; V gene: TRBV30; CDR3 protein: CAWSVRDRAGGAFF; CDR3 DNA: TGTGCCTGGAGTGTCAGGGACAGGGCCGGTGGAGCTTTCTTT
CDR3 length: 14; J gene: TRBJ1-6; D gene: TRBD1; clone size: NA; V gene: TRBV19; CDR3 protein: CASSTGQGSSPLHF; CDR3 DNA: TGTGCCAGTAGTACCGGACAGGGGTCTTCACCCCTCCACTTT
CDR3 length: 13; J gene: TRBJ1-1; D gene: NA; clone size: many; V gene: TRBV15; CDR3 protein: CATSFLDEGEAFF; CDR3 DNA: TGTGCCACCTCTTTCTTGGACGAGGGTGAAGCTTTCTTT
CDR3 length: 13; J gene: TRBJ2-7; D gene: NA; clone size: NA; V gene: TRBV19; CDR3 protein: CASSVEVSYEQYF; CDR3 DNA: TGTGCCAGTAGCGTGGAGGTCTCCTACGAGCAGTACTTC
CDR3 length: 13; J gene: TRBJ2-2; D gene: NA; clone size: NA; V gene: TRBV27; CDR3 protein: CASIDGRNGELFF; CDR3 DNA: TGTGCCAGCATTGACGGGAGAAATGGGGAGCTGTTTTTT
CDR3 length: 12; J gene: TRBJ2-7; D gene: NA; clone size: few; V gene: TRBV3-1; CDR3 protein: CASSQDSWEQYF; CDR3 DNA: TGTGCCAGCAGCCAAGATAGTTGGGAGCAGTACTTC
CDR3 length: 15; J gene: TRBJ2-1; D gene: TRBD1; clone size: few; V gene: TRBV5-6; CDR3 protein: CASSPWDRRNNEQFF; CDR3 DNA: TGTGCCAGCAGCCCCTGGGACAGGAGGAACAATGAGCAGTTCTTC
CDR3 length: 12; J gene: TRBJ1-2; D gene: TRBD1; clone size: NA; V gene: TRBV4-1; CDR3 protein: CASSLGGPGYTF; CDR3 DNA: TGCGCCAGCAGCCTAGGGGGCCCAGGCTACACCTTC
CDR3 length: 16; J gene: TRBJ2-2; D gene: NA; clone size: many; V gene: TRBV2; CDR3 protein: CASSELLQVITGELFF; CDR3 DNA: TGTGCCAGCAGTGAACTCCTGCAGGTGATCACCGGGGAGCTGTTTTTT
CDR3 length: 19; J gene: TRBJ2-5; D gene: TRBD2; clone size: NA; V gene: TRBV6-1; CDR3 protein: CASSAWGGGRAGAEKTQYF; CDR3 DNA: TGCGCCAGCAGCGCCTGGGGGGGGGGGAGGGCCGGTGCGGAGAAGACCCAGTACTTC
CDR3 length: 13; J gene: TRBJ2-2; D gene: NA; clone size: few; V gene: TRBV30; CDR3 protein: CAWSYSGTGELFF; CDR3 DNA: TGTGCCTGGAGTTACAGTGGAACCGGGGAGCTGTTTTTT
CDR3 length: 15; J gene: TRBJ2-7; D gene: TRBD1; clone size: few; V gene: TRBV5-1; CDR3 protein: CASSIGQGVMDEQYF; CDR3 DNA: TGCGCCAGCAGTATCGGACAGGGGGTAATGGACGAGCAGTACTTC
CDR3 length: 21; J gene: TRBJ2-7; D gene: TRBD2; clone size: NA; V gene: TRBV11-2; CDR3 protein: CASSLRLGLGLAGAPSYEQYF; CDR3 DNA: TGTGCCAGCAGCTTACGGTTGGGGCTCGGACTAGCGGGAGCCCCCTCCTACGAGCAGTACTTC
CDR3 length: 15; J gene: TRBJ2-3; D gene: TRBD2; clone size: NA; V gene: TRBV12-3/TRBV12-4; CDR3 protein: CASSKTSGSVDTQYF; CDR3 DNA: TGTGCCAGCAGTAAAACTAGCGGGAGCGTAGATACGCAGTATTTT
CDR3 length: 15; J gene: TRBJ1-4; D gene: TRBD1; clone size: NA; V gene: TRBV11-2; CDR3 protein: CASSLGDSRSEKLFF; CDR3 DNA: TGTGCCAGCAGCTTAGGGGACAGCCGTTCTGAAAAACTGTTTTTT
CDR3 length: 15; J gene: TRBJ1-4; D gene: NA; clone size: many; V gene: TRBV7-6; CDR3 protein: CASSLFLAGEEKLFF; CDR3 DNA: TGTGCCAGCAGCTTATTTCTGGCAGGGGAGGAAAAACTGTTTTTT